This TCR beta chain was obtained from a study of blood T cell repertoires in COVID-19. As originally analysed: Amplifying reference gene primers gave estimates of nucleated cell counts. Libraries were prepared by immunoSEQ multiplex PCR; TCRdb keeps only in-frame clonotypes and omits some of them. That table supplies the V and J calls and clone size; D and trimming were determined from the DNA. The profile covers roughly 84,000 clones, with around 80% appearing a single time and around a sixth taken by the ten largest. CDR3 length equals 15 residues. V lost 4 bases to trimming and J lost 3 bases; unmatched junction nucleotides: 6. Germline CDR1 MNHEY, CDR2 SVGAGI.

The sample was peripheral blood. The chain carries TRBV6-5 and TRBJ1-5, with TRBD1 matching 7 bases. This TCR was sampled from a woman older than 75 with acute or convalescent COVID-19. CDR3 nucleotides: TGTGCCAGCAGTTGCGAGGGGGCTACCAATCAGCCCCAGCATTTT. This encodes CASSCEGATNQPQHF.